This TCR beta chain was documented in a study of T cells after yellow fever vaccination. Points from the study as a whole: CD4 and CD8 compartments shared a small share of clonotypes. Booster samples showed a return of most primary-vaccination clones (almost 97% CD4, 70% to 90% CD8). FACS-sorted repertoires could contain abundant clonotypes contaminating from the bulk population.

Germline loops: CDR1 SGHTA, CDR2 FQGNSA. CDR3 length equals 15 residues. V lost 6 bases, J lost 0 bases, and 11 bases lay in between. TCR cDNA was made by 5'RACE template switching, adding a universal primer site and UMIs. TCRdb recomputed calls from the 5' RACE reads with MiXCR, one row per CDR3 protein. The repertoire includes over 300,000 distinct CDR3 sequences, roughly 4% of them detected once, and around 20% sits in the top ten. This clonotype was picked up many times. Its matching antigen is unknown. This clonotype was sampled from a man between 18 and 29 years old who received the YFV17D yellow fever vaccine. The chain is built from TRBV7-2 and TRBJ1-4; D is uncertain. Sequences were derived from PBMCs, sampled on the day of the yellow fever booster vaccination. The chain's CDR3 is CASSRGGPTNEKLFF. The DNA of the CDR3 is TGTGCCAGCAGTCGCGGCGGTCCAACTAATGAAAAACTGTTTTTT.